This is a list of T cell receptor beta chains from one sample in a study of breast tumors, draining lymph nodes, adjacent tissues. TCRdb called the multiplex PCR reads again in MiXCR, with one record for every CDR3 protein. The sample contains some 140,000 distinct CDR3 sequences, approximately 20% of which appear only once. The sequencing sample was made of axillary lymph node tissue. These receptors were taken from a female donor with breast cancer. Some clones in this sample may be carry-over from other donors' samples. CDR3s include the opening cysteine and the closing phenylalanine or tryptophan. A D gene is named only where the DNA matches it firmly. Rows may omit the clone size; those that give it use once, few, many or a size class.

d_call: .; v_call: TRBV20-1; clone_size: many; j_call: TRBJ2-1; cdr3_aa: CSAPGTTTTYNEQFF; cdr3_nt: TGCAGTGCTCCCGGGACCACTACGACCTACAATGAGCAGTTCTTC
d_call: TRBD1; v_call: TRBV28; clone_size: .; j_call: TRBJ1-5; cdr3_aa: CASSGVTGVGDQPQHF; cdr3_nt: TGTGCCAGCAGTGGGGTGACAGGGGTGGGGGATCAGCCCCAGCATTTT
d_call: TRBD2; v_call: TRBV11-2; clone_size: many; j_call: TRBJ2-7; cdr3_aa: CASSLGVSGFGSYEQYF; cdr3_nt: TGTGCCAGCAGCTTAGGAGTTAGCGGGTTTGGCTCCTACGAGCAGTACTTC
d_call: .; v_call: TRBV30; clone_size: many; j_call: TRBJ1-2; cdr3_aa: CAGGSTNYGYTF; cdr3_nt: TGTGCCGGGGGCAGCACTAACTATGGCTACACCTTC
d_call: .; v_call: TRBV5-6; clone_size: .; j_call: TRBJ1-2; cdr3_aa: CASSSPPTGIYGYTF; cdr3_nt: TGTGCCAGCAGCTCTCCACCGACAGGAATCTATGGCTACACCTTC
d_call: .; v_call: TRBV5-4; clone_size: many; j_call: TRBJ1-6; cdr3_aa: CASSLDGLTNPNSPLHF; cdr3_nt: TGTGCCAGCAGCTTGGATGGGTTAACAAACCCTAATTCACCCCTCCACTTT
d_call: .; v_call: TRBV6-9; clone_size: many; j_call: TRBJ2-7; cdr3_aa: CARDQSRGPAYEQYF; cdr3_nt: TGTGCCAGAGATCAATCGAGAGGGCCGGCCTACGAGCAGTACTTC
d_call: .; v_call: TRBV20-1; clone_size: .; j_call: TRBJ2-5; cdr3_aa: CSVLDSIQETQCF; cdr3_nt: TGCAGTGTTCTGGACAGCATCCAAGAGACCCAGTGCTTC
d_call: .; v_call: TRBV19; clone_size: .; j_call: TRBJ1-3; cdr3_aa: CASSMRGNTIYF; cdr3_nt: TGTGCCAGTAGTATGAGAGGAAACACCATATATTTT
d_call: TRBD1; v_call: TRBV5-1; clone_size: many; j_call: TRBJ2-1; cdr3_aa: CASRWTGGGNEQFF; cdr3_nt: TGCGCCAGCCGTTGGACAGGGGGTGGGAATGAGCAGTTCTTC
d_call: .; v_call: TRBV2; clone_size: many; j_call: TRBJ2-2; cdr3_aa: CASSPRDGAANTGELFF; cdr3_nt: TGTGCCAGCAGTCCCCGGGACGGCGCCGCGAACACCGGGGAGCTGTTTTTT
d_call: TRBD1; v_call: TRBV9; clone_size: .; j_call: TRBJ2-7; cdr3_aa: CAGSPTGGNPYERYF; cdr3_nt: TGTGCCGGCAGCCCTACAGGGGGTAATCCCTACGAGCGGTACTTC
d_call: TRBD1; v_call: TRBV7-2; clone_size: many; j_call: TRBJ2-1; cdr3_aa: CASSLQGQGLNEQFF; cdr3_nt: TGTGCCAGCAGCTTACAGGGACAGGGTCTTAATGAGCAGTTCTTC
d_call: TRBD1; v_call: TRBV6-5; clone_size: many; j_call: TRBJ2-7; cdr3_aa: CASSYAGPGQGNEQYF; cdr3_nt: TGTGCCAGCAGTTACGCGGGTCCGGGACAGGGAAACGAGCAGTACTTC
d_call: .; v_call: TRBV19; clone_size: many; j_call: TRBJ2-7; cdr3_aa: CASSFQGSDEQYF; cdr3_nt: TGTGCCAGTAGTTTTCAGGGGAGTGACGAGCAGTACTTC
d_call: .; v_call: TRBV2; clone_size: many; j_call: TRBJ2-3; cdr3_aa: CASSDRGTQYF; cdr3_nt: TGTGCCAGCAGTGACCGGGGTACGCAGTATTTT
d_call: .; v_call: TRBV19; clone_size: many; j_call: TRBJ1-4; cdr3_aa: CASSIGQSTNEKLFF; cdr3_nt: TGTGCCAGTAGTATAGGACAGTCAACTAATGAAAAACTGTTTTTT
d_call: TRBD2; v_call: TRBV7-6; clone_size: many; j_call: TRBJ2-3; cdr3_aa: CASSLNLAGGADTQYF; cdr3_nt: TGTGCCAGCAGCTTAAACCTAGCGGGAGGCGCAGATACGCAGTATTTT
d_call: .; v_call: TRBV28; clone_size: .; j_call: TRBJ1-2; cdr3_aa: CASSLLAYYGYTF; cdr3_nt: TGTGCCAGCAGTTTATTGGCTTACTATGGCTACACCTTC
d_call: TRBD2; v_call: TRBV27; clone_size: many; j_call: TRBJ2-1; cdr3_aa: CASSFRTSGITNEQFF; cdr3_nt: TGTGCCAGCAGTTTCCGGACTAGCGGGATCACAAATGAGCAGTTCTTC
d_call: TRBD2; v_call: TRBV7-6; clone_size: .; j_call: TRBJ2-1; cdr3_aa: CASRPRTSNEQFF; cdr3_nt: TGTGCCAGCAGACCCAGGACTAGCAATGAGCAGTTCTTC
d_call: .; v_call: TRBV4-1; clone_size: .; j_call: TRBJ1-5; cdr3_aa: CASSQRVGEDQPQHF; cdr3_nt: TGCGCCAGCAGCCAGAGAGTGGGGGAAGATCAGCCCCAGCATTTT
d_call: TRBD1; v_call: TRBV5-5; clone_size: many; j_call: TRBJ2-7; cdr3_aa: CASRLGTGGTGQYF; cdr3_nt: TGTGCCAGCAGGTTAGGGACAGGGGGAACGGGGCAGTACTTC
d_call: .; v_call: TRBV28; clone_size: many; j_call: TRBJ2-7; cdr3_aa: CASSPPGYEQYF; cdr3_nt: TGTGCCAGCAGTCCCCCGGGGTACGAGCAGTACTTC
d_call: .; v_call: TRBV10-3; clone_size: many; j_call: TRBJ1-4; cdr3_aa: CAISETQTTGLNEKLFF; cdr3_nt: TGTGCCATCAGTGAGACCCAAACGACAGGCCTTAATGAAAAACTGTTTTTT
d_call: .; v_call: TRBV12-3/TRBV12-4; clone_size: many; j_call: TRBJ1-5; cdr3_aa: CASRTGRKPQHF; cdr3_nt: TGTGCCAGCAGAACAGGGCGTAAGCCCCAGCATTTT
d_call: .; v_call: TRBV12-5; clone_size: few; j_call: TRBJ2-3; cdr3_aa: CASGLVPDMSTDTQYF; cdr3_nt: TGTGCTAGTGGTTTGGTACCGGATATGAGCACAGATACGCAGTATTTT
d_call: .; v_call: TRBV3-1; clone_size: many; j_call: TRBJ2-5; cdr3_aa: CASSHGIPETQYF; cdr3_nt: TGTGCCAGCAGCCACGGCATCCCAGAGACCCAGTACTTC
d_call: .; v_call: TRBV11-2; clone_size: .; j_call: TRBJ2-7; cdr3_aa: CASRLAANGYEQYF; cdr3_nt: TGTGCCAGCAGGTTGGCGGCTAACGGATACGAGCAGTACTTC
d_call: TRBD2; v_call: TRBV24-1; clone_size: many; j_call: TRBJ2-1; cdr3_aa: CATSDRQPGLAVYNEQFF; cdr3_nt: TGTGCCACCAGTGACCGGCAACCGGGACTAGCGGTGTACAATGAGCAGTTCTTC
d_call: .; v_call: TRBV29-1; clone_size: many; j_call: TRBJ1-2; cdr3_aa: CSVEVPGKRGYTF; cdr3_nt: TGCAGCGTTGAAGTACCAGGGAAGAGGGGCTACACCTTC
d_call: TRBD2; v_call: TRBV9; clone_size: many; j_call: TRBJ2-1; cdr3_aa: CASSVGARLAVDEQFF; cdr3_nt: TGTGCCAGCAGCGTAGGCGCCCGACTAGCGGTCGATGAGCAGTTCTTC
d_call: TRBD1; v_call: TRBV19; clone_size: many; j_call: TRBJ2-7; cdr3_aa: CASSIPGTGRNEQYF; cdr3_nt: TGTGCCAGTAGTATCCCCGGGACAGGGAGAAACGAGCAGTACTTC
d_call: .; v_call: TRBV30; clone_size: many; j_call: TRBJ1-6; cdr3_aa: CAWEAQRGNSPLHF; cdr3_nt: TGTGCCTGGGAGGCACAGAGGGGTAATTCACCCCTCCACTTT
d_call: TRBD2; v_call: TRBV6-1; clone_size: few; j_call: TRBJ2-1; cdr3_aa: CASASTSGSGFF; cdr3_nt: TGTGCCAGCGCTTCAACTAGCGGGAGTGGGTTCTTC
d_call: TRBD1; v_call: TRBV19; clone_size: .; j_call: TRBJ1-5; cdr3_aa: CASSLGTGHNQPQHF; cdr3_nt: TGTGCCAGTAGTCTCGGGACAGGCCACAATCAGCCCCAGCATTTT
d_call: TRBD2; v_call: TRBV4-2; clone_size: many; j_call: TRBJ2-1; cdr3_aa: CASSEALAGYNEQFF; cdr3_nt: TGTGCCAGCAGCGAGGCACTAGCGGGGTACAATGAGCAGTTCTTC
d_call: .; v_call: TRBV13; clone_size: few; j_call: TRBJ2-3; cdr3_aa: CASSSYRYSELTDTQYF; cdr3_nt: TGTGCCAGCAGCTCTTACCGGTACAGTGAGCTAACGGATACGCAGTATTTT
d_call: TRBD1; v_call: TRBV12-3/TRBV12-4; clone_size: many; j_call: TRBJ1-3; cdr3_aa: CASRGTGGRNTIYF; cdr3_nt: TGTGCCAGCAGGGGGACAGGGGGAAGAAACACCATATATTTT
d_call: TRBD1; v_call: TRBV7-9; clone_size: many; j_call: TRBJ2-2; cdr3_aa: CASRSKTGPGELFF; cdr3_nt: TGTGCCAGCAGATCTAAGACAGGGCCCGGGGAGCTGTTTTTT
d_call: TRBD1; v_call: TRBV9; clone_size: .; j_call: TRBJ2-7; cdr3_aa: CASSANPGQSYEQYF; cdr3_nt: TGTGCCAGCAGCGCAAATCCGGGACAGTCCTACGAGCAGTACTTC
d_call: TRBD1; v_call: TRBV12-3/TRBV12-4; clone_size: many; j_call: TRBJ2-7; cdr3_aa: CASTQSGTGDYEQYF; cdr3_nt: TGTGCCAGCACTCAGTCCGGGACAGGAGACTACGAGCAGTACTTC
d_call: .; v_call: TRBV3-1; clone_size: .; j_call: TRBJ2-2; cdr3_aa: CASSQDSPGELFF; cdr3_nt: TGTGCCAGCAGCCAAGATTCCCCCGGGGAGCTGTTTTTT
d_call: .; v_call: TRBV7-2; clone_size: many; j_call: TRBJ2-7; cdr3_aa: CASSGLSAYEQYF; cdr3_nt: TGTGCCAGCAGTGGACTATCCGCCTACGAGCAGTACTTC
d_call: TRBD2; v_call: TRBV20-1; clone_size: .; j_call: TRBJ2-1; cdr3_aa: CSAREGSGGFNEQFF; cdr3_nt: TGCAGTGCTAGAGAGGGGAGCGGGGGGTTCAATGAGCAGTTCTTC
d_call: .; v_call: TRBV25-1; clone_size: many; j_call: TRBJ2-6; cdr3_aa: CASSESAGARSGANVLTF; cdr3_nt: TGTGCCAGCAGTGAATCGGCAGGGGCGCGATCTGGGGCCAACGTCCTGACTTTC
d_call: .; v_call: TRBV10-1; clone_size: many; j_call: TRBJ2-3; cdr3_aa: CASKINREGTDTQYF; cdr3_nt: TGCGCCAGCAAAATAAACAGGGAGGGCACAGATACGCAGTATTTT
d_call: TRBD2; v_call: TRBV30; clone_size: many; j_call: TRBJ2-7; cdr3_aa: CAWSVGGLASEQYF; cdr3_nt: TGTGCCTGGAGTGTAGGGGGACTAGCAAGCGAGCAGTACTTC
d_call: .; v_call: TRBV30; clone_size: many; j_call: TRBJ2-3; cdr3_aa: CAWRDSRDPTDTQYF; cdr3_nt: TGTGCCTGGAGAGATAGCCGGGATCCCACAGATACGCAGTATTTT
d_call: TRBD2; v_call: TRBV6-2/TRBV6-3; clone_size: .; j_call: TRBJ2-3; cdr3_aa: CASRLAGGQTTDTQYF; cdr3_nt: TGTGCCAGCAGGTTAGCGGGGGGCCAAACAACGGATACGCAGTATTTT
d_call: TRBD1; v_call: TRBV5-5; clone_size: many; j_call: TRBJ2-1; cdr3_aa: CASSLEDRGFHEQFF; cdr3_nt: TGTGCCAGCAGCTTGGAGGACAGGGGGTTTCATGAGCAGTTCTTC
d_call: .; v_call: TRBV10-3; clone_size: once; j_call: TRBJ2-7; cdr3_aa: CAISDDRSEQYF; cdr3_nt: TGTGCCATCAGTGACGACAGGAGCGAGCAGTACTTC
d_call: .; v_call: TRBV6-2/TRBV6-3; clone_size: many; j_call: TRBJ1-2; cdr3_aa: CASSPNLGSYGYTF; cdr3_nt: TGTGCCAGCAGTCCCAACCTCGGCTCCTATGGCTACACCTTC
d_call: TRBD2; v_call: TRBV7-3; clone_size: once; j_call: TRBJ2-1; cdr3_aa: CASSPKMPGLAGGFDEQFF; cdr3_nt: TGTGCCAGCAGCCCGAAAATGCCGGGACTAGCGGGAGGGTTCGATGAGCAGTTCTTC